A selection of T cell receptor beta chains follows, all from one sample in a study of CD8 T cells in ankylosing spondylitis. TCRdb independently ran MiXCR on the 5' RACE reads; one entry per CDR3 protein. The data show around 300,000 distinct CDR3 sequences, under 14% seen once. The sequenced material came from blood, either unsorted or a sorted T cell fraction (not recorded which). These receptors originate from a female donor with ankylosing spondylitis or in good health (not recorded which). Both conserved end residues are part of each CDR3. Fields, in order: J gene, clone size, D gene, V gene, CDR3 protein, CDR3 DNA. A D gene is named only where the DNA matches it firmly. Expanded clones are given a class, and other clones once, few, many or no size at all.

j_gene: TRBJ2-1
abundance: many
d_gene: TRBD2
v_gene: TRBV20-1
CDR3aa: CSAREGSGGTRSNEQFF
CDR3nt: TGCAGTGCTAGAGAGGGTAGCGGGGGTACCCGATCCAATGAGCAGTTCTTC

j_gene: TRBJ2-4
abundance: many
d_gene: NA
v_gene: TRBV3-1
CDR3aa: CASSQAQGWNIQYF
CDR3nt: TGTGCCAGCAGCCAAGCTCAGGGTTGGAACATTCAGTACTTC

j_gene: TRBJ2-4
abundance: many
d_gene: TRBD1
v_gene: TRBV20-1
CDR3aa: CSAHQQGSFNIQYF
CDR3nt: TGCAGTGCTCACCAACAGGGGTCTTTTAACATTCAGTACTTC

j_gene: TRBJ1-3
abundance: many
d_gene: NA
v_gene: TRBV20-1
CDR3aa: CSAQGAGGNTIYF
CDR3nt: TGCAGTGCTCAAGGGGCAGGGGGAAACACCATATATTTT

j_gene: TRBJ2-2
abundance: NA
d_gene: NA
v_gene: TRBV6-2/TRBV6-3
CDR3aa: CASSYSVTRILGAGELFF
CDR3nt: TGTGCCAGCAGTTACTCGGTGACCAGAATTTTGGGGGCCGGGGAGCTGTTTTTT

j_gene: TRBJ2-2
abundance: NA
d_gene: NA
v_gene: TRBV5-6
CDR3aa: CASSLTDSSRTGELFF
CDR3nt: TGTGCCAGCAGCTTAACGGACAGTAGCAGGACCGGGGAGCTGTTTTTT

j_gene: TRBJ1-5
abundance: few
d_gene: TRBD1
v_gene: TRBV2
CDR3aa: CASSDDRVDQPQHF
CDR3nt: TGTGCCAGCAGTGATGACAGGGTCGATCAGCCCCAGCATTTT

j_gene: TRBJ1-1
abundance: many
d_gene: NA
v_gene: TRBV9
CDR3aa: CASSSGGRLTEAFF
CDR3nt: TGTGCCAGCAGTTCCGGGGGACGTTTAACTGAAGCTTTCTTT

j_gene: TRBJ2-3
abundance: many
d_gene: NA
v_gene: TRBV5-1
CDR3aa: CASSLNDARTDTQYF
CDR3nt: TGCGCCAGCAGCTTGAATGACGCCCGCACAGATACGCAGTATTTT

j_gene: TRBJ2-1
abundance: NA
d_gene: TRBD1
v_gene: TRBV3-1
CDR3aa: CASSQDRGQGSYNEQFF
CDR3nt: TGTGCCAGCAGCCAAGATCGCGGACAGGGGTCTTACAATGAGCAGTTCTTC

j_gene: TRBJ2-5
abundance: many
d_gene: NA
v_gene: TRBV18
CDR3aa: CASSPPTQGGETQYF
CDR3nt: TGTGCCAGCTCACCACCGACACAGGGCGGGGAGACCCAGTACTTC

j_gene: TRBJ2-1
abundance: many
d_gene: NA
v_gene: TRBV20-1
CDR3aa: CSAPVPGLRLNEQFF
CDR3nt: TGCAGTGCCCCCGTCCCGGGACTGAGGCTTAATGAGCAGTTCTTC

j_gene: TRBJ1-3
abundance: few
d_gene: NA
v_gene: TRBV3-1
CDR3aa: CASSHGGGNTIYF
CDR3nt: TGTGCCAGCAGCCACGGAGGGGGAAACACCATATATTTT

j_gene: TRBJ1-2
abundance: many
d_gene: NA
v_gene: TRBV6-2/TRBV6-3
CDR3aa: CASSYSAHGYTF
CDR3nt: TGTGCCAGCAGTTACTCGGCTCATGGCTACACCTTC

j_gene: TRBJ2-3
abundance: NA
d_gene: NA
v_gene: TRBV5-1
CDR3aa: CASSSPTSTDTQYF
CDR3nt: TGCGCCAGCAGCTCCCCGACTTCCACAGATACGCAGTATTTT

j_gene: TRBJ2-5
abundance: many
d_gene: NA
v_gene: TRBV12-3/TRBV12-4
CDR3aa: CASSFGGGNQETQYF
CDR3nt: TGTGCCAGCAGTTTCGGGGGAGGTAACCAAGAGACCCAGTACTTC

j_gene: TRBJ1-1
abundance: many
d_gene: NA
v_gene: TRBV12-3/TRBV12-4
CDR3aa: CASSLEVGTEAFF
CDR3nt: TGTGCCAGCAGTTTAGAGGTGGGCACTGAAGCTTTCTTT

j_gene: TRBJ1-5
abundance: few
d_gene: NA
v_gene: TRBV20-1
CDR3aa: CSADGVDRDQPQHF
CDR3nt: TGCAGTGCGGACGGCGTAGACAGAGATCAGCCCCAGCATTTT

j_gene: TRBJ2-1
abundance: few
d_gene: NA
v_gene: TRBV6-2/TRBV6-3
CDR3aa: CASSHATAGPSNEQFF
CDR3nt: TGTGCCAGCAGCCACGCGACGGCAGGGCCATCCAATGAGCAGTTCTTC

j_gene: TRBJ2-2
abundance: many
d_gene: TRBD2
v_gene: TRBV20-1
CDR3aa: CSATSGGTGELFF
CDR3nt: TGCAGTGCTACTAGCGGGGGCACCGGGGAGCTGTTTTTT

j_gene: TRBJ1-4
abundance: many
d_gene: TRBD1
v_gene: TRBV12-3/TRBV12-4
CDR3aa: CASSAQTGGFEKLFF
CDR3nt: TGTGCCAGCAGTGCTCAGACAGGGGGCTTTGAAAAACTGTTTTTT

j_gene: TRBJ1-6
abundance: many
d_gene: NA
v_gene: TRBV11-2
CDR3aa: CASNADRPHGSYNSPLHF
CDR3nt: TGTGCCAGCAATGCCGACAGGCCCCATGGGTCCTATAATTCACCCCTCCACTTT

j_gene: TRBJ2-7
abundance: many
d_gene: TRBD1
v_gene: TRBV20-1
CDR3aa: CSAQPIWDRDLYEQYF
CDR3nt: TGCAGTGCCCAGCCGATATGGGACAGGGACCTCTACGAGCAGTACTTC

j_gene: TRBJ1-1
abundance: NA
d_gene: NA
v_gene: TRBV5-1
CDR3aa: CASSLGLAGTEAFF
CDR3nt: TGCGCCAGCAGCTTGGGGTTGGCAGGTACTGAAGCTTTCTTT

j_gene: TRBJ2-7
abundance: many
d_gene: NA
v_gene: TRBV4-1
CDR3aa: CASSHPGFSEQYF
CDR3nt: TGCGCCAGCAGCCACCCAGGATTCTCCGAGCAGTACTTC

j_gene: TRBJ2-1
abundance: many
d_gene: NA
v_gene: TRBV5-1
CDR3aa: CASSRRLGDEQFF
CDR3nt: TGCGCCAGCAGCAGGCGGTTAGGCGATGAGCAGTTCTTC

j_gene: TRBJ1-6
abundance: many
d_gene: NA
v_gene: TRBV5-8
CDR3aa: CASSSGPIWDF
CDR3nt: TGTGCCAGCAGCTCGGGGCCAATCTGGGACTTT

j_gene: TRBJ2-1
abundance: many
d_gene: TRBD2
v_gene: TRBV24-1
CDR3aa: CATSDQGLALDEQFF
CDR3nt: TGTGCCACCAGTGATCAAGGACTAGCGCTCGATGAGCAGTTCTTC

j_gene: TRBJ2-1
abundance: few
d_gene: NA
v_gene: TRBV6-2/TRBV6-3
CDR3aa: CASSYSSDEQFF
CDR3nt: TGTGCCAGCAGTTACTCTTCGGATGAGCAGTTCTTC

j_gene: TRBJ2-3
abundance: many
d_gene: TRBD2
v_gene: TRBV2
CDR3aa: CASLSGRNLDTQYF
CDR3nt: TGTGCCAGCCTTTCCGGGAGGAATTTAGATACGCAGTATTTT

j_gene: TRBJ2-3
abundance: many
d_gene: TRBD2
v_gene: TRBV15
CDR3aa: CATSWTSATDTQYF
CDR3nt: TGTGCCACCAGCTGGACTAGCGCCACAGATACGCAGTATTTT

j_gene: TRBJ1-2
abundance: NA
d_gene: TRBD1
v_gene: TRBV30
CDR3aa: CAWSLRGRRGYTF
CDR3nt: TGTGCCTGGAGTCTAAGGGGGCGGAGGGGCTACACCTTC

j_gene: TRBJ2-7
abundance: NA
d_gene: TRBD1
v_gene: TRBV12-3/TRBV12-4
CDR3aa: CASSRQGRADEQYF
CDR3nt: TGTGCCAGCAGCCGACAGGGAAGAGCCGACGAGCAGTACTTC

j_gene: TRBJ1-2
abundance: few
d_gene: NA
v_gene: TRBV27
CDR3aa: CASSLQGRVGYTF
CDR3nt: TGTGCCAGCAGTTTACAGGGGCGGGTTGGCTACACCTTC

j_gene: TRBJ1-5
abundance: many
d_gene: TRBD1
v_gene: TRBV20-1
CDR3aa: CSATPGQTYQPQHF
CDR3nt: TGCAGTGCTACCCCGGGACAGACTTATCAGCCCCAGCATTTT

j_gene: TRBJ1-2
abundance: few
d_gene: NA
v_gene: TRBV20-1
CDR3aa: CSAPPPGFDNYGYTF
CDR3nt: TGCAGTGCTCCCCCTCCGGGGTTCGATAACTATGGCTACACCTTC

j_gene: TRBJ2-5
abundance: many
d_gene: NA
v_gene: TRBV5-6
CDR3aa: CASSRIGTQYF
CDR3nt: TGTGCCAGCAGCAGAATAGGGACCCAGTACTTC

j_gene: TRBJ1-2
abundance: few
d_gene: TRBD1
v_gene: TRBV20-1
CDR3aa: CSAPRAGGPRGYTF
CDR3nt: TGCAGTGCTCCCCGGGCAGGGGGCCCGCGTGGCTACACCTTC

j_gene: TRBJ2-7
abundance: NA
d_gene: TRBD1
v_gene: TRBV20-1
CDR3aa: CSARGGTGLYEKYF
CDR3nt: TGCAGTGCTAGAGGGGGGACAGGATTGTACGAGAAGTACTTC

j_gene: TRBJ1-2
abundance: NA
d_gene: NA
v_gene: TRBV14
CDR3aa: CASSQGSTWSPYAYTF
CDR3nt: TGTGCCAGCAGCCAGGGGTCGACATGGTCACCCTATGCCTACACCTTC

j_gene: TRBJ2-5
abundance: NA
d_gene: NA
v_gene: TRBV20-1
CDR3aa: CSAGGGGRETQYF
CDR3nt: TGCAGTGCCGGAGGGGGAGGGAGGGAGACCCAGTACTTC

j_gene: TRBJ2-2
abundance: NA
d_gene: NA
v_gene: TRBV25-1
CDR3aa: CASLQPGPLTGELFF
CDR3nt: TGTGCCAGCCTTCAACCGGGTCCTCTCACCGGGGAGCTGTTTTTT

j_gene: TRBJ2-3
abundance: NA
d_gene: TRBD2
v_gene: TRBV7-9
CDR3aa: CASSLGGSQDTQYF
CDR3nt: TGTGCCAGCAGCTTAGGCGGGAGTCAGGATACGCAGTATTTT

j_gene: TRBJ2-3
abundance: many
d_gene: NA
v_gene: TRBV7-2
CDR3aa: CASTPAGAGSDTQYF
CDR3nt: TGTGCCAGCACCCCCGCAGGGGCCGGATCAGATACGCAGTATTTT

j_gene: TRBJ2-1
abundance: many
d_gene: NA
v_gene: TRBV28
CDR3aa: CASSSVGLSAYNEQFF
CDR3nt: TGTGCCAGCAGCTCAGTCGGGCTCTCCGCCTACAATGAGCAGTTCTTC

j_gene: TRBJ2-3
abundance: many
d_gene: NA
v_gene: TRBV10-3
CDR3aa: CAILTDTQYF
CDR3nt: TGTGCCATTCTCACAGATACGCAGTATTTT

j_gene: TRBJ2-1
abundance: many
d_gene: NA
v_gene: TRBV4-1
CDR3aa: CASSREPGLGYNEQFF
CDR3nt: TGCGCCAGCAGCCGAGAACCAGGACTGGGGTACAATGAGCAGTTCTTC

j_gene: TRBJ1-5
abundance: NA
d_gene: TRBD1
v_gene: TRBV12-3/TRBV12-4
CDR3aa: CASSFAGTGNQPQHF
CDR3nt: TGTGCCAGCAGTTTTGCCGGGACAGGTAATCAGCCCCAGCATTTT

j_gene: TRBJ1-1
abundance: many
d_gene: NA
v_gene: TRBV6-5
CDR3aa: CASSYWSLNTEAFF
CDR3nt: TGTGCCAGCAGTTACTGGAGTCTTAACACTGAAGCTTTCTTT

j_gene: TRBJ2-2
abundance: many
d_gene: NA
v_gene: TRBV7-2
CDR3aa: CASSLEVGELFF
CDR3nt: TGTGCCAGCAGCTTAGAGGTCGGGGAGCTGTTTTTT

j_gene: TRBJ2-2
abundance: many
d_gene: NA
v_gene: TRBV5-1
CDR3aa: CASSLSTTRAGELFF
CDR3nt: TGCGCCAGCAGCTTATCGACGACCAGGGCCGGGGAGCTGTTTTTT

j_gene: TRBJ1-5
abundance: many
d_gene: TRBD1
v_gene: TRBV25-1
CDR3aa: CASRGTGPNQPQHF
CDR3nt: TGTGCCAGTCGAGGGACAGGACCGAATCAGCCCCAGCATTTT

j_gene: TRBJ1-1
abundance: few
d_gene: NA
v_gene: TRBV7-3
CDR3aa: CASSLSRAVEMNTEAFF
CDR3nt: TGTGCCAGCAGCTTAAGTCGGGCCGTGGAAATGAACACTGAAGCTTTCTTT

j_gene: TRBJ2-2
abundance: NA
d_gene: TRBD2
v_gene: TRBV7-2
CDR3aa: CASSLPSGGPGELFF
CDR3nt: TGTGCCAGCAGCTTACCCAGCGGGGGACCCGGGGAGCTGTTTTTT

j_gene: TRBJ2-1
abundance: many
d_gene: TRBD2
v_gene: TRBV20-1
CDR3aa: CSAISSGRAREQFF
CDR3nt: TGCAGTGCAATCTCTAGCGGGAGGGCCCGGGAGCAGTTCTTC

j_gene: TRBJ1-2
abundance: many
d_gene: NA
v_gene: TRBV6-1
CDR3aa: CAITDRSGGYTF
CDR3nt: TGTGCCATCACAGACAGAAGCGGGGGCTACACCTTC

j_gene: TRBJ2-1
abundance: many
d_gene: TRBD2
v_gene: TRBV20-1
CDR3aa: CSAEPAGGPRDEQFF
CDR3nt: TGCAGTGCAGAACCAGCGGGGGGGCCAAGGGATGAGCAGTTCTTC

j_gene: TRBJ2-1
abundance: few
d_gene: NA
v_gene: TRBV12-3/TRBV12-4
CDR3aa: CASSFARSSYNEQFF
CDR3nt: TGTGCCAGCAGTTTTGCGAGGAGCTCCTACAATGAGCAGTTCTTC